The rows below give T cell receptor beta chains drawn from one sample of a study of blood T cell repertoires in COVID-19. Assay used: immunoSEQ multiplex PCR; TCRdb lists only in-frame clones, some missing. The profile shows roughly 86,000 clones, around 82% of them singletons. The sequencing sample was made of peripheral blood. The source of these receptors is a woman older than 75 with COVID-19, enrolled during active disease. The CDR3 runs from the conserved cysteine through the conserved F or W. D genes are given only for firm matches. Clone size appears in some rows only: once, few, many, or a class for an expanded clone.

clone_size: -
v_call: TRBV9
cdr3_length: 14
j_call: TRBJ2-7
d_call: -
cdr3_nt: TGTGCCAGCAGCGTAGGTACGGTTCCCTACGAGCAGTACTTC
cdr3_aa: CASSVGTVPYEQYF

clone_size: -
v_call: TRBV6-2/TRBV6-3
cdr3_length: 16
j_call: TRBJ2-1
d_call: -
cdr3_nt: TGTGCCAGCAGTTACTCTATCGGGAACGCCTACAATGAGCAGTTCTTC
cdr3_aa: CASSYSIGNAYNEQFF

clone_size: -
v_call: TRBV18
cdr3_length: 15
j_call: TRBJ2-3
d_call: TRBD1
cdr3_nt: TGTGCCAGCTCCCCGTGGACAGGGGAGGGAGATACGCAGTATTTT
cdr3_aa: CASSPWTGEGDTQYF

clone_size: few
v_call: TRBV6-4
cdr3_length: 15
j_call: TRBJ2-1
d_call: -
cdr3_nt: TGTGCCAGCAGGCGCGAGGACTTCCTGTGCTCTGAGCAGTTCTTC
cdr3_aa: CASRREDFLCSEQFF

clone_size: -
v_call: TRBV7-2
cdr3_length: 13
j_call: TRBJ2-1
d_call: TRBD1
cdr3_nt: TGTGCCAGCAGCTTGGGGACAGGAGGGGAAGAAGTCTTC
cdr3_aa: CASSLGTGGEEVF

clone_size: -
v_call: TRBV7-6
cdr3_length: 13
j_call: TRBJ2-7
d_call: -
cdr3_nt: TGTGCCAGCAGCATTGGCAGTTTCTACGAGCAGTACTTC
cdr3_aa: CASSIGSFYEQYF

clone_size: once
v_call: TRBV5-6
cdr3_length: 13
j_call: TRBJ1-2
d_call: -
cdr3_nt: TGTGCCAGCAGGTCGACAGGAGACTATGGCTACACCTTC
cdr3_aa: CASRSTGDYGYTF

clone_size: once
v_call: TRBV11-2
cdr3_length: 14
j_call: TRBJ2-5
d_call: -
cdr3_nt: TGTGCCAGCAGCTTAGCCGGAGGGCAGGAGACCCAGTACTTC
cdr3_aa: CASSLAGGQETQYF

clone_size: -
v_call: TRBV5-4
cdr3_length: 14
j_call: TRBJ2-3
d_call: -
cdr3_nt: TGTGCCAGCAGCTTGGCCAGCGGCACAGATACGCAGTATTTT
cdr3_aa: CASSLASGTDTQYF

clone_size: -
v_call: TRBV28
cdr3_length: 15
j_call: TRBJ1-5
d_call: -
cdr3_nt: TGTGCCAGCAGTTCCCCCGGGACTGACATTCAGCCCCAGCATTTT
cdr3_aa: CASSSPGTDIQPQHF

clone_size: -
v_call: TRBV19
cdr3_length: 16
j_call: TRBJ2-5
d_call: TRBD2
cdr3_nt: TGTGCCAGTAGTAATAGGGCGGGGGGCCTCCAAGAGACCCAGTACTTC
cdr3_aa: CASSNRAGGLQETQYF

clone_size: -
v_call: TRBV19
cdr3_length: 14
j_call: TRBJ2-5
d_call: TRBD1
cdr3_nt: TGTGCCAGTAGTATAGCACAGGGGCTGGAGACCCAGTACTTC
cdr3_aa: CASSIAQGLETQYF

clone_size: -
v_call: TRBV2
cdr3_length: 12
j_call: TRBJ2-6
d_call: -
cdr3_nt: TGTGCCAGCACTCTTGGGGCCAACGTCCTGACTTTC
cdr3_aa: CASTLGANVLTF

clone_size: -
v_call: TRBV19
cdr3_length: 15
j_call: TRBJ1-5
d_call: -
cdr3_nt: TGTGCCAGTAGTCTAGGACTCGCTAGCAATCAGCCCCAGCATTTT
cdr3_aa: CASSLGLASNQPQHF

clone_size: -
v_call: TRBV18
cdr3_length: 16
j_call: TRBJ2-2
d_call: TRBD1
cdr3_nt: TGTGCCAGCTCACCATACAGGGGATTGGACACCGGGGAGCTGTTTTTT
cdr3_aa: CASSPYRGLDTGELFF